This paragraph covers one T cell receptor (beta chain) sequence. Its antigen is still unknown. Only in-frame clones appear in the TCRdb table, and some are missing; sequencing was by immunoSEQ multiplex PCR. In the table there are about 2 million clones, 85% to 95% of which are singletons. This sample was taken from a study of shared clonotypes between healthy human individuals. CDR1 ENHRY and CDR2 SYGVKD come from the germline V gene. The CDR3 is 10 residues long. Broader study findings: Naive subsets tended to show greater estimated richness than memory subsets. Clonotype sharing across several donors was observed for roughly 5% of naive CD4 clonotypes. Generation probabilities of non-shared clonotypes were lower (relative to those shared by all four donors).

This clonotype originated in a man younger than 30 in good health. The chain is built from TRBV10-3 and TRBJ2-7; tentatively, D is TRBD1 or TRBD2 (5 bases each). Material: naive CD4+ T cells sorted from blood. The subset here: CD45RA+ positively selected. CDR3 residues: CAKKKVGAYF. For the CDR3, the DNA is TGTGCTAAAAAGAAGGTCGGGGCGTACTTC.